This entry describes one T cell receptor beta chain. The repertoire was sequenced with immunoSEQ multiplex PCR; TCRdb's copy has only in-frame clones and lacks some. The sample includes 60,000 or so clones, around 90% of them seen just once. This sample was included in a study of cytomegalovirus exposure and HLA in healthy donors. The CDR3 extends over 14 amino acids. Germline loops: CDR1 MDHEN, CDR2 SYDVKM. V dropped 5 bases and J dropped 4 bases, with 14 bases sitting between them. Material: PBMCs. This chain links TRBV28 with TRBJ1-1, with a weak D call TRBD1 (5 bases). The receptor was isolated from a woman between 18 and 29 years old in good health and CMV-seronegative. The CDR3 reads CASSVYRRGTEAFF. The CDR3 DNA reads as TGTGCCAGCAGTGTATACAGGAGGGGCACTGAAGCTTTCTTT. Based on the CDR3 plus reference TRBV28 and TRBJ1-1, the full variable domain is DVKVTQSSRYLVKRTGEKVFLECVQDMDHENMFWYRQDPGLGLRLIYFSYDVKMKEKGDIPEGYSVSREKKERFSLILESASTNQTSMYLCASSVYRRGTEAFFGQGTRLTVV.